This is a list of T cell receptor beta chains from one sample in a study of T cells in localized non-small cell lung cancer. Clones were sequenced by immunoSEQ multiplex PCR, and TCRdb holds only the in-frame ones, with some missing. The table records around 80,000 clones, around three quarters of them present only once. Sequences were derived from PBMCs, sampled before any cancer treatment. All receptors come from a man aged 40 to 70 with stage II squamous cell lung carcinoma. Each CDR3 is given with its conserved first and last residue. Each record gives: clone size, D gene, J gene, V gene, CDR3 protein, CDR3 DNA. D genes are given only for firm matches. Clone size is given for some rows only: seen once, a few or many times, or a class if the clone is expanded.

clone_size: .; d_call: .; j_call: TRBJ2-1; v_call: TRBV15; cdr3_aa: CATSRDLGDEQFF; cdr3_nt: TGTGCCACCAGCAGAGATCTGGGTGATGAGCAGTTCTTC
clone_size: .; d_call: .; j_call: TRBJ2-7; v_call: TRBV11-2; cdr3_aa: CASSLPSYEQYF; cdr3_nt: TGTGCCAGCAGCTTGCCCAGCTACGAGCAGTACTTC
clone_size: .; d_call: .; j_call: TRBJ2-1; v_call: TRBV7-6; cdr3_aa: CASSSKVEQGYNEQFF; cdr3_nt: TGTGCCAGCAGCTCTAAAGTAGAGCAGGGCTACAATGAGCAGTTCTTC
clone_size: .; d_call: .; j_call: TRBJ1-1; v_call: TRBV21-1; cdr3_aa: CASSAEYEAFF; cdr3_nt: TGTGCCAGCAGCGCGGAATATGAAGCTTTCTTT
clone_size: .; d_call: .; j_call: TRBJ1-1; v_call: TRBV4-1; cdr3_aa: CASSQDYRGPVSTEAFF; cdr3_nt: TGCGCCAGCAGCCAAGATTATAGGGGACCTGTTTCCACTGAAGCTTTCTTT
clone_size: .; d_call: TRBD1; j_call: TRBJ1-1; v_call: TRBV6-6; cdr3_aa: CASSSATGKLGEAFF; cdr3_nt: TGTGCCAGCAGTTCAGCGACAGGGAAGTTAGGTGAAGCTTTCTTT
clone_size: .; d_call: TRBD2; j_call: TRBJ2-3; v_call: TRBV20-1; cdr3_aa: CSSGTSGAQYF; cdr3_nt: TGCAGTTCCGGGACTAGCGGGGCGCAGTATTTT
clone_size: few; d_call: .; j_call: TRBJ1-2; v_call: TRBV6-1; cdr3_aa: CASRDSPLYGYTF; cdr3_nt: TGTGCCAGCAGGGACAGTCCCCTCTATGGCTACACCTTC
clone_size: .; d_call: TRBD2; j_call: TRBJ2-1; v_call: TRBV28; cdr3_aa: CAIQPSGSWDEQFF; cdr3_nt: TGTGCCATACAACCTAGCGGGAGTTGGGATGAGCAGTTCTTC
clone_size: .; d_call: .; j_call: TRBJ1-1; v_call: TRBV7-9; cdr3_aa: CASSLVKGNTEAFF; cdr3_nt: TGTGCCAGCAGCTTAGTTAAGGGGAACACTGAAGCTTTCTTT
clone_size: .; d_call: .; j_call: TRBJ2-3; v_call: TRBV5-1; cdr3_aa: CASSLGEDTQYF; cdr3_nt: TGCGCCAGCAGCTTGGGCGAAGATACGCAGTATTTT
clone_size: .; d_call: .; j_call: TRBJ1-2; v_call: TRBV4-2; cdr3_aa: CASRDLDGRRTF; cdr3_nt: TGTGCCAGCAGAGACTTGGACGGACGTCGGACCTTC
clone_size: .; d_call: TRBD1; j_call: TRBJ1-1; v_call: TRBV7-8; cdr3_aa: CASSLGWDRRNEAFF; cdr3_nt: TGTGCCAGCAGCTTAGGGTGGGACAGGAGAAATGAAGCTTTCTTT
clone_size: .; d_call: TRBD1; j_call: TRBJ1-2; v_call: TRBV14; cdr3_aa: CASSQEPRPGGSNYGYTF; cdr3_nt: TGTGCCAGCAGCCAAGAGCCCCGACCAGGGGGTTCCAACTATGGCTACACCTTC
clone_size: once; d_call: .; j_call: TRBJ1-1; v_call: TRBV28; cdr3_aa: CASSPYNTEAFF; cdr3_nt: TGTGCCAGCAGTCCCTATAACACTGAAGCTTTCTTT
clone_size: .; d_call: .; j_call: TRBJ2-3; v_call: TRBV7-2; cdr3_aa: CASSLVTTDTQYF; cdr3_nt: TGTGCCAGCAGCTTAGTAACCACAGATACGCAGTATTTT
clone_size: .; d_call: .; j_call: TRBJ2-3; v_call: TRBV28; cdr3_aa: CASSFNSDTDTQYF; cdr3_nt: TGTGCCAGCAGTTTTAACTCCGACACAGATACGCAGTATTTT
clone_size: .; d_call: TRBD1; j_call: TRBJ1-2; v_call: TRBV15; cdr3_aa: CATSRVTGGTYGYTF; cdr3_nt: TGTGCCACCAGCAGGGTGACAGGGGGGACTTATGGCTACACCTTC
clone_size: .; d_call: .; j_call: TRBJ2-2; v_call: TRBV6-6; cdr3_aa: CASSVDRTVGELFF; cdr3_nt: TGTGCCAGCAGTGTTGACCGGACAGTTGGGGAGCTGTTTTTT
clone_size: once; d_call: .; j_call: TRBJ1-2; v_call: TRBV7-3; cdr3_aa: CASSPGPDDGYTF; cdr3_nt: TGTGCCAGCAGCCCGGGACCGGACGACGGCTACACCTTC
clone_size: once; d_call: .; j_call: TRBJ1-1; v_call: TRBV5-1; cdr3_aa: CASTIDSLNTEAFF; cdr3_nt: TGCGCCAGCACCATAGACAGTTTGAACACTGAAGCTTTCTTT
clone_size: .; d_call: .; j_call: TRBJ2-2; v_call: TRBV19; cdr3_aa: CASSIAGVGSSNTGELFF; cdr3_nt: TGTGCCAGTAGTATAGCGGGGGTGGGGAGCTCCAACACCGGGGAGCTGTTTTTT
clone_size: .; d_call: TRBD2; j_call: TRBJ2-1; v_call: TRBV9; cdr3_aa: CASSGERLAGVYEQFF; cdr3_nt: TGTGCCAGCAGCGGAGAGAGACTAGCGGGAGTATATGAGCAGTTCTTC
clone_size: .; d_call: .; j_call: TRBJ1-4; v_call: TRBV29-1; cdr3_aa: CSVEGINEKLFF; cdr3_nt: TGCAGCGTTGAAGGAATAAATGAAAAACTGTTTTTT